This T cell receptor (beta chain) was found in a study of T cells after yellow fever vaccination. Overall study results and limits: Clones that expanded after primary vaccination mostly reappeared after the booster (over 95% CD4, approximately 89% CD8).

5'RACE template switching generated TCR cDNA, adding a universal primer site and UMIs. One entry per CDR3 protein, called by TCRdb with MiXCR from the 5' RACE reads. The sample shows just under 600,000 distinct CDR3 sequences, about 13% of them seen only once. Germline CDR1 is MNHEY and CDR2 is SMNVEV (reference sequence). The CDR3 loop spans 16 amino acids. V lost 2 bases, J lost 9 bases, and 8 bases stayed unmatched. Worth noting for this clonotype: Its target is unknown.

The chain joins TRBV27 to TRBJ2-1; 12 bases line up with TRBD2. The sample in question was PBMCs, obtained on the day of the yellow fever booster vaccination. The TCR sequence derives from a young man who received the YFV17D yellow fever vaccine. CDR3 amino acids: CASSLISLAGGPEQFF. Here the CDR3 DNA reads TGTGCCAGCAGTTTAATATCGCTAGCGGGAGGGCCTGAGCAGTTCTTC.